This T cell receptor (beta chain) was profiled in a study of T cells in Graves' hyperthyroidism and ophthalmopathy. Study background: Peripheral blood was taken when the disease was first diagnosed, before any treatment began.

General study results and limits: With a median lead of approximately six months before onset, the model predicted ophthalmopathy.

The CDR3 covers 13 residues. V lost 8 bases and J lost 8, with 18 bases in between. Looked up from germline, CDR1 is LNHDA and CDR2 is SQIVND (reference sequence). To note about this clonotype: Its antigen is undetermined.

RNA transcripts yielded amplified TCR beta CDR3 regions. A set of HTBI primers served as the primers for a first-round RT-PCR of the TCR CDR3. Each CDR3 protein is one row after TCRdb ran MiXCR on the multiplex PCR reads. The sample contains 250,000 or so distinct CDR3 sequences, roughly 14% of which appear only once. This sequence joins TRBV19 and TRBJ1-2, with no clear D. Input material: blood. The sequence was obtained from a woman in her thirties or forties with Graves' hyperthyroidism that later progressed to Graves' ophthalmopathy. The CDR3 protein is CASRREVGRGYTF. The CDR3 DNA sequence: TGTGCCAGTCGAAGAGAGGTGGGCCGGGGCTACACCTTC.